The rows below give T cell receptor beta chains drawn from one sample of a study of early T cells in non-severe SARS-CoV-2 infection. In TCRdb, the 5' RACE reads were re-called with MiXCR into one record per CDR3 protein. This table holds 45,000 to 70,000 distinct CDR3 sequences, roughly 7.8% found once. Sequencing was performed on whole blood, taken at baseline. These receptors were obtained from an adult who was a healthcare worker with PCR-confirmed SARS-CoV-2 infection or an uninfected control (not recorded which). Both conserved end residues are part of each CDR3. D genes are given only for firm matches. Where a row states a size, it is once, few, many or the class of an expanded clone; other rows omit it.

clone_size j_call v_call d_call cdr3_nt cdr3_aa
many TRBJ2-5 TRBV4-1 . TGCGCCAGCAGCCAGACCGCAGGGGTGGAGACCCAGTACTTC CASSQTAGVETQYF
. TRBJ2-1 TRBV28 . TGTGCCAGCAGTAAGCCTCAGGGGCGCCTCTCTGATGAGCAGTTCTTC CASSKPQGRLSDEQFF
. TRBJ2-3 TRBV20-1 TRBD2 TGCAGTGCCCGGGCACCGGGACTAGCGGGAGGGAGAGGAAGCACAGATACGCAGTATTTT CSARAPGLAGGRGSTDTQYF
many TRBJ2-7 TRBV12-3/TRBV12-4 TRBD2 TGTGCCAGCAGTTTATCGGCGGGAGTGTCCTTTGAGCAGTACTTC CASSLSAGVSFEQYF
. TRBJ2-3 TRBV15 TRBD2 TGTGCCACCAGCAGTGGAACTAGCGGGAGGGATAATACGCAGTATTTT CATSSGTSGRDNTQYF
. TRBJ1-5 TRBV29-1 . TGCAGCGTTGTAGGGCAACCCAATCAGCCCCAGCATTTT CSVVGQPNQPQHF
. TRBJ2-3 TRBV7-2 . TGTGCCAGCAGCTTAGTAGTTATAGGCACAGATACGCAGTATTTT CASSLVVIGTDTQYF
many TRBJ2-1 TRBV6-2/TRBV6-3 TRBD2 TGTGCCAGCAGTGTGACTAGCGGGAGGGCACGGAATGAGCAGTTCTTC CASSVTSGRARNEQFF
. TRBJ2-7 TRBV28 . TGTGCCAGCAGATCTCCCGGAGGGACCTACGAGCAGTACTTC CASRSPGGTYEQYF
few TRBJ1-2 TRBV18 . TGTGCCAGCTCACCAGAACTTAACTATGGCTACACCTTC CASSPELNYGYTF
few TRBJ1-1 TRBV6-4 . TGTGCCAGCAACACCGCGGCGGCAGCGCCGAACACTGAAGCTTTCTTT CASNTAAAAPNTEAFF
few TRBJ2-2 TRBV6-2/TRBV6-3 TRBD2 TGTGCCAGCAGTTACGAGGCGGGAGTAGCCGGGGAGCTGTTTTTT CASSYEAGVAGELFF
many TRBJ1-1 TRBV7-6 . TGTGCCAGCAGCTTAGAGGTGGGCTCGGGCACTGAAGCTTTCTTT CASSLEVGSGTEAFF
few TRBJ2-3 TRBV7-3 TRBD2 TGTGCCAGCAGTTATAGCGGGGCCGCGACAGATACGCAGTATTTT CASSYSGAATDTQYF
few TRBJ1-3 TRBV6-5 TRBD1 TGTGCCAGCAGTCGGACAGGGCCTGGAAACACCATATATTTT CASSRTGPGNTIYF
many TRBJ1-1 TRBV20-1 TRBD1 TGCAGTGCTAGAGGGCAGGGGGCAACCAACACTGAAGCTTTCTTT CSARGQGATNTEAFF
. TRBJ1-1 TRBV5-1 . TGCGCCAGCAGCGGGGCGGACAGAAGGAACACTGAAGCTTTCTTT CASSGADRRNTEAFF
few TRBJ2-5 TRBV4-2 TRBD1 TGTGCCAGCAGCCGAGGTCCCGGGACAGGGCTCGAGACCCAGTACTTC CASSRGPGTGLETQYF
many TRBJ2-7 TRBV5-1 TRBD2 TGCGCCAGCTGCCTGTCGGGAGGGCCTTCTTACGAGCAGTACTTC CASCLSGGPSYEQYF
many TRBJ2-1 TRBV7-9 TRBD2 TGTGCCAGCAGCTTCAGCGGGAGCCTTATCTCCTACAATGAGCAGTTCTTC CASSFSGSLISYNEQFF